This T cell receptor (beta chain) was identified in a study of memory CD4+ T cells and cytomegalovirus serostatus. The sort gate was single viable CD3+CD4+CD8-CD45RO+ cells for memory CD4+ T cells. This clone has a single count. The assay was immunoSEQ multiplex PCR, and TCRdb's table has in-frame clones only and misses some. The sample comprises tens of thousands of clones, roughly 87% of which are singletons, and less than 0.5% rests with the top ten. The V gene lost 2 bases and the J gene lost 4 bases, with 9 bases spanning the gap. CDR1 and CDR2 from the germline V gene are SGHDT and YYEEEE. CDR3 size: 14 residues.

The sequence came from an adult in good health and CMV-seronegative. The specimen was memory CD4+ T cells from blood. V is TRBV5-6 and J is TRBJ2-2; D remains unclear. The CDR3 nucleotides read TGTGCCAGCAGCTTAGCAGGAACCACCGGGGAGCTGTTTTTT. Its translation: CASSLAGTTGELFF.